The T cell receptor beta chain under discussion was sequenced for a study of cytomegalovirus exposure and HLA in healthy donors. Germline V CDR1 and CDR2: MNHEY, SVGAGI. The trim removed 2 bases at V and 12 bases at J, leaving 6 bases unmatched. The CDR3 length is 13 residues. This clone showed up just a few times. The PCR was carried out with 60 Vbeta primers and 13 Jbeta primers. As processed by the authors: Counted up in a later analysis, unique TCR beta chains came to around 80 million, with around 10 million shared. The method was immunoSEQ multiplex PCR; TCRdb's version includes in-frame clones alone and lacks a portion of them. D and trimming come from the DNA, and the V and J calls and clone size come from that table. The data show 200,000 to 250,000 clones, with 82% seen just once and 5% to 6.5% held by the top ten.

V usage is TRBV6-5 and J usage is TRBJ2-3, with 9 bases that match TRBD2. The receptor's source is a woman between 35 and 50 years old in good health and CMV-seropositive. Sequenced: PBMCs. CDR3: CASSYEAGGGQYF. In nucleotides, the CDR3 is TGTGCCAGCAGTTACGAAGCGGGGGGTGGACAGTATTTT.